The text below deals with one TCR beta chain. The antigen remains undetermined. This specimen comes from a study of CD8+ T cells in alopecia areata. Overall study findings and caveats: Lesional scalp displayed greater clonality than normal scalp, most notably in alopecia totalis/universalis. The study found TCR sharing across patients less clear than in mice, possibly for HLA reasons. Sequence data from scalp samples additionally include resident alphabeta T cells of normal skin.

The germline gives CDR1 SGHRS, CDR2 YFSETQ. Losses at the gene ends were 6 bases for V and 5 bases for J; bases not matched to a gene: 10. The CDR3 sequence is 14 residues long. Reverse transcribed after extraction, RNA yielded cDNA as the sequencing template. Sequencing used immunoSEQ multiplex PCR; TCRdb keeps in-frame clones, though not all of them. The sample lists 100,000 to 130,000 clones, 59% occurring once. PBMC-derived CD4+ and CD8+ T cells were sorted. The sequenced sample was CD8+ T cells sorted from blood. The sequence derives from a human donor in good health. The chain recombines TRBV5-1 with TRBJ2-5; 7 bases fit TRBD1. The DNA for the CDR3 is TGCGCCAGCACCATCCTAGGGGGCCACGAGACCCAGTACTTC. Translating gives CASTILGGHETQYF.